The following is a TCR beta chain sequence with its context. The antigen is not known. The data were obtained in a study of PD-1 blockade in classical Hodgkin lymphoma. Study-wide points: Patients who initiated nivolumab within 1 year of ASCT were excluded. Baseline diversity in complete responders resembled that of newly diagnosed patients. Sources of repertoire differences remain undefined, possibly disease activity or prior therapy.

Relapse was seen in all patients after autologous stem cell transplantation, and brentuximab vedotin exposure was variable. There are 16 residues in the CDR3. V lost 5 bases, J lost 7 bases, and 14 bases stayed unmatched. Germline CDR1 is SGHVS and CDR2 is FQNEAQ. TCRdb's copy holds only in-frame clones and misses some; the assay was immunoSEQ multiplex PCR. This table holds more than 15,000 clones, approximately 68% found once. The source was peripheral blood mononuclear cells (PBMCs), collected before the second cycle of nivolumab. This TCR was recovered from a human donor with classical Hodgkin lymphoma. The chain joins TRBV7-8 to TRBJ2-1; 7 bases match TRBD2. As DNA, the CDR3 is TGTGCCAGCAGCCCCGGATGGGCGGGAGTTCGGAATGAGCAGTTCTTC. It is translated as CASSPGWAGVRNEQFF. Full variable domain (missing parts from reference TRBV7-8 and TRBJ2-1): GAGVSQSPRYKVAKRGQDVALRCDPISGHVSLFWYQQALGQGPEFLTYFQNEAQLDKSGLPSDRFFAERPEGSVSTLKIQRTQQEDSAVYLCASSPGWAGVRNEQFFGPGTRLTVL.